The sequence of this T cell receptor beta chain was determined in a study of blood T cells in healthy people across ages. In regard to this clonotype: Its antigen is still unknown.

Regarding the study as a whole: Estimated diversity across one million T cells was deemed an underestimate.

With a J-beta primer mix and a sample-barcoded 5' primer, a second PCR ran about 6 to 11 cycles. Each sample provided no less than 2.5 million CDR3-containing paired-end reads. TCRdb used MiXCR to reprocess the 5' RACE reads, holding one entry per CDR3 protein. The table records about 570,000 distinct CDR3 sequences, around a quarter of them present only once. These sequences were also reported in another study, on T cells of mothers and their children.

The receptor comes from a boy younger than 10 in good health. Sequencing was performed on blood.

Written as DNA, the CDR3 is TGTGCCAGCAGTTGGGGGGGCAGGCGTACAGATACGCAGTATTTT. Its translation is CASSWGGRRTDTQYF. This chain links TRBV28 with TRBJ2-3; D is perhaps TRBD2 (7 bases). Trimming took off 4 bases at V and 3 bases at J, with 14 bases between the two ends. The CDR3 totals 15 residues. Germline CDR1 and CDR2: MDHEN and SYDVKM.